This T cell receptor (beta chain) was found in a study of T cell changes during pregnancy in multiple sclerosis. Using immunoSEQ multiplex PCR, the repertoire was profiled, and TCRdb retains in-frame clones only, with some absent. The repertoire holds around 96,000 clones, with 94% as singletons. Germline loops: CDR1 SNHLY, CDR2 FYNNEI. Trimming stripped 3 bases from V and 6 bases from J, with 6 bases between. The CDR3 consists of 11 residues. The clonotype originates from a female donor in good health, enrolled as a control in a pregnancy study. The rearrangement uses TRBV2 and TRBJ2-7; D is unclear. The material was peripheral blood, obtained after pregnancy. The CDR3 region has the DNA TGTGCCAGCAGTGACTATATCGAGCAGTACTTC. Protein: CASSDYIEQYF.